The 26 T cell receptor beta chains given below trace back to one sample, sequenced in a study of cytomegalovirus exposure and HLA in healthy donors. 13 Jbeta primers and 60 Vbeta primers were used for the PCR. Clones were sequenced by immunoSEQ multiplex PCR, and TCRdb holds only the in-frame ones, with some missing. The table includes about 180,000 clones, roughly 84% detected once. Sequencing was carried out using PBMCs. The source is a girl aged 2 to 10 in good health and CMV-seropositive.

CDR3 in amino acids: CASSTQGSNYGYTF. The CDR3 DNA sequence: TGTGCCAGTAGTACACAGGGGTCTAACTATGGCTACACCTTC. The V and J genes are TRBV19 and TRBJ1-2, with TRBD1 identical over 7 bases. CDR3 length: 14 amino acids. The V gene's germline CDR1 is LNHDA and CDR2 SQIVND (reference sequence). V was pared by 4 bases and J by 0 bases, with 2 bases of the junction left unmatched.

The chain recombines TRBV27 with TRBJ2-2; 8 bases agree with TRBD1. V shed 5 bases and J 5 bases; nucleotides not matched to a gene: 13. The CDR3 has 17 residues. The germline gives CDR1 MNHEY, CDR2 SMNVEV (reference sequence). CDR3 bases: TGTGCCAGCAGTACCCTCCGGGACAGGACGGGGACCGGGGAGCTGTTTTTT. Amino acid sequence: CASSTLRDRTGTGELFF.

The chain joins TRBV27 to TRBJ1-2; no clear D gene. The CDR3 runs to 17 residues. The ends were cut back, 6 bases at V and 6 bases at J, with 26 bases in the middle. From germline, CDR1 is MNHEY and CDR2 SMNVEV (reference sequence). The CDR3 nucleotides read TGTGCCAGCAGCCACACCAGGAAAATAGACGGAAGTGATGGCTACACCTTC. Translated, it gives CASSHTRKIDGSDGYTF.

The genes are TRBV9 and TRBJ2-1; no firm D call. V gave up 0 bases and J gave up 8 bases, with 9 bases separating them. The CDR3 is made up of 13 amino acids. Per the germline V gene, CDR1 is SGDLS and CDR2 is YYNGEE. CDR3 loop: CASSVGAIDEQFF. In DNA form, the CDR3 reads TGTGCCAGCAGCGTAGGAGCGATTGATGAGCAGTTCTTC. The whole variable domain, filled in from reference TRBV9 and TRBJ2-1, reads DSGVTQTPKHLITATGQRVTLRCSPRSGDLSVYWYQQSLDQGLQFLIQYYNGEERAKGNILERFSAQQFPDLHSELNLSSLELGDSALYFCASSVGAIDEQFFGPGTRLTVL.

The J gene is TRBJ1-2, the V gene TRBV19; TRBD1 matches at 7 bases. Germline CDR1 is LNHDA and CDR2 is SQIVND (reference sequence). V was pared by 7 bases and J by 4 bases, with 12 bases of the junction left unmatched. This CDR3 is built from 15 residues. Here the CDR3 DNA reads TGTGCCAGTACCAGGTCCTCGGGACAGCTCTATGGCTACACCTTC. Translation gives CASTRSSGQLYGYTF.

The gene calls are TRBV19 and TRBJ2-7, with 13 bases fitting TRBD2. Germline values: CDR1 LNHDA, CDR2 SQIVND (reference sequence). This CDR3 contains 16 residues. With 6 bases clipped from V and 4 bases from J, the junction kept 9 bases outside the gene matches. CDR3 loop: CASRRGTSGAPYEQYF. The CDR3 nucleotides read TGTGCCAGTAGACGAGGGACTAGCGGGGCCCCATACGAGCAGTACTTC.

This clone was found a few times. Here the CDR3 DNA reads TGTGCCAGCAGTGAGGGGGACAGGGACCATGGCTACACCTTC. Amino acids: CASSEGDRDHGYTF. The chain joins TRBV6-1 to TRBJ1-2, with 9 bases lining up with TRBD1. CDR3 size: 14 residues. V lost 3 bases, J lost 6 bases, and 5 bases stayed unmatched. CDR1 is MNHNS, CDR2 SASEGT, per germline.

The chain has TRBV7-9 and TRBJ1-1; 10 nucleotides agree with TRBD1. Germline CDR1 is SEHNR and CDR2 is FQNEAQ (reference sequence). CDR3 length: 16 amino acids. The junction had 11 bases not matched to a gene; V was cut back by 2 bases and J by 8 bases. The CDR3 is CASSLFLTGGLSEAFF. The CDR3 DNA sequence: TGTGCCAGCAGCTTATTTTTGACAGGGGGCTTAAGCGAAGCTTTCTTT.

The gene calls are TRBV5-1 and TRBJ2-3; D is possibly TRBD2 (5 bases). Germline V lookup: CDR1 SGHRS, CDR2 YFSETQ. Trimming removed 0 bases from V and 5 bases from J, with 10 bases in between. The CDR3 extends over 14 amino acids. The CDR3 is CASSLEEVVDTQYF. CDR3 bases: TGCGCCAGCAGCTTGGAGGAGGTGGTAGATACGCAGTATTTT.

CDR3 nucleotides: TGTGCCAGCCGCCTACTAGCGGGAGTACCCGGGGAGCTGTTTTTT. Its translation: CASRLLAGVPGELFF. The rearrangement links TRBV19 to TRBJ2-2, with TRBD2 matching 11 bases. Germline CDR1 and CDR2: LNHDA and SQIVND (reference sequence). The trim removed 9 bases at V and 6 bases at J, leaving 9 bases unmatched. CDR3 length equals 15 residues.

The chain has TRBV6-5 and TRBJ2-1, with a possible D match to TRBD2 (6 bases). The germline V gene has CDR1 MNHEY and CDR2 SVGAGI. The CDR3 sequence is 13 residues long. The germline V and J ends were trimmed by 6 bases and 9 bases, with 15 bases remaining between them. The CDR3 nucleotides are TGTGCCAGCAGCCCAGGGCGCGGGGTTGAGCAGTTCTTC. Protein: CASSPGRGVEQFF.

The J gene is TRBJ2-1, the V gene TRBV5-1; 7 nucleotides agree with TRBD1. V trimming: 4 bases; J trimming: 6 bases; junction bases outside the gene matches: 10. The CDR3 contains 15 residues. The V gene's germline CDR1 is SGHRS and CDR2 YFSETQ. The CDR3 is CASSLKQGQRNEQFF. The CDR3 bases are TGCGCCAGCAGCCTAAAGCAGGGACAGCGCAATGAGCAGTTCTTC.

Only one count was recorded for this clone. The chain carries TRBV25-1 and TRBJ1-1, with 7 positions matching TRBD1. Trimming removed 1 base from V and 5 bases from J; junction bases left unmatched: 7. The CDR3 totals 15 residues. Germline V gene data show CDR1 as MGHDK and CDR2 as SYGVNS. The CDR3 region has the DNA TGTGCCAGCAGTGAATCTAGGGGGCTCTGGACTGAAGCTTTCTTT. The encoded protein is CASSESRGLWTEAFF.

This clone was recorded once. The CDR3 coding sequence is TGTGCCAGCAGTTTTGCGGCCAGCGATGAGCAGTTCTTC. Translation gives CASSFAASDEQFF. This rearrangement joins TRBV28 to TRBJ2-1; D unclear. The CDR3 is made up of 13 amino acids. CDR1 and CDR2 (germline): MDHEN, SYDVKM. Trimming took off 3 bases at V and 8 bases at J, with 11 bases between the two ends.

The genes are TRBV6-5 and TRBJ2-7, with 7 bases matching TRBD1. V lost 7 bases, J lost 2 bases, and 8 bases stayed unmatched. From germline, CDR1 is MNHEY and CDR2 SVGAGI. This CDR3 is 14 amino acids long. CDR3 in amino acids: CASTRTGQTYEQYF. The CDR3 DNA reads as TGTGCCAGCACGAGGACAGGTCAAACCTACGAGCAGTACTTC.

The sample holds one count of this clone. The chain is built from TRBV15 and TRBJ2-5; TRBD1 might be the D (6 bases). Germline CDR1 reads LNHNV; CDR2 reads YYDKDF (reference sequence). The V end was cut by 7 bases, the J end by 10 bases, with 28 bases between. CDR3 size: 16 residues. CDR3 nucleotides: TGTGCCACCACAGAGTTTGGGGGCCTGGGAGCCCTTGGCCAGTACTTC. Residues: CATTEFGGLGALGQYF.

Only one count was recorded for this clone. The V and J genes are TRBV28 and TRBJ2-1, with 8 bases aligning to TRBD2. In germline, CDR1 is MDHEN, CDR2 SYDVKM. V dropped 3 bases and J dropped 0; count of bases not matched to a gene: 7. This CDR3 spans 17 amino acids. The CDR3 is CASSFGLAGFSYNEQFF. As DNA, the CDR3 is TGTGCCAGCAGTTTCGGCCTAGCGGGTTTCTCCTACAATGAGCAGTTCTTC. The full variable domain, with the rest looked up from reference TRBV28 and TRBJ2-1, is DVKVTQSSRYLVKRTGEKVFLECVQDMDHENMFWYRQDPGLGLRLIYFSYDVKMKEKGDIPEGYSVSREKKERFSLILESASTNQTSMYLCASSFGLAGFSYNEQFFGPGTRLTVL.

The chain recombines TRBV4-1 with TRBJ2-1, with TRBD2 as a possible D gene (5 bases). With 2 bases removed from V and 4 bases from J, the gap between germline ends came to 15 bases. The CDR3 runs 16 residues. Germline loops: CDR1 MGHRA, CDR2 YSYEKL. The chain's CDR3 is CASSQRRPSPYNEQFF. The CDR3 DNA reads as TGCGCCAGCAGCCAACGCAGGCCTAGCCCGTACAATGAGCAGTTCTTC.

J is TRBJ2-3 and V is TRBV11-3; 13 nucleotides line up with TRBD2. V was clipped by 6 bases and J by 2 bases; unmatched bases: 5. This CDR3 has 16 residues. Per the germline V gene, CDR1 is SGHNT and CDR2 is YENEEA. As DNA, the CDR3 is TGTGCCAGCAGGCCACTAGCGGGAGGGCCCACAGATACGCAGTATTTT. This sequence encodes CASRPLAGGPTDTQYF.

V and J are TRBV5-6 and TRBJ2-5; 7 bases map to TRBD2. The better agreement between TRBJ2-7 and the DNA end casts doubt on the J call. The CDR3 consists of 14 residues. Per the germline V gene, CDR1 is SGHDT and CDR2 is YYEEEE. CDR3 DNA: TGTGCCAGCAGCCGAGGACTAGATTCCTACGAGCAGTACTTC. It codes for CASSRGLDSYEQYF.

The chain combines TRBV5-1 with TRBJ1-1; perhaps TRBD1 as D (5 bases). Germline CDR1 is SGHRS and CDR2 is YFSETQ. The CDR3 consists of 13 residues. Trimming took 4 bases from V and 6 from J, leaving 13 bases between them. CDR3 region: CASSPRTGSEAFF. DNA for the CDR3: TGCGCCAGCAGCCCTAGAACAGGCTCTGAAGCTTTCTTT.

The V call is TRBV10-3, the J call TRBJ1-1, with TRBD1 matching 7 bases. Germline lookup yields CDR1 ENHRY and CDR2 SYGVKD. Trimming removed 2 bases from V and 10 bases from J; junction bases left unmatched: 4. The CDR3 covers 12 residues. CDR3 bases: TGTGCCATCAGTGAGCAGACAGGGAGAGCTTTCTTT. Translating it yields CAISEQTGRAFF.

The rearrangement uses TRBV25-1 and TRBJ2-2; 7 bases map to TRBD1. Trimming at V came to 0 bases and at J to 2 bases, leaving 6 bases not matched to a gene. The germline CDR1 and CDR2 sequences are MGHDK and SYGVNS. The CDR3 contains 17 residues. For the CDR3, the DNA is TGTGCCAGCAGTGAATATTGGGGGACAGATAACACCGGGGAGCTGTTTTTT. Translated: CASSEYWGTDNTGELFF.

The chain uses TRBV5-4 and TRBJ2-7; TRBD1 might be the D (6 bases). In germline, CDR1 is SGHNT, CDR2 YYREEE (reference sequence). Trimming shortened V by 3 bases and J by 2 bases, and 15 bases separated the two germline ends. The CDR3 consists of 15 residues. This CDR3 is CASSSRQAGAYEQYF. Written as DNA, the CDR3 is TGTGCCAGCAGCTCCAGACAGGCCGGCGCCTACGAGCAGTACTTC.

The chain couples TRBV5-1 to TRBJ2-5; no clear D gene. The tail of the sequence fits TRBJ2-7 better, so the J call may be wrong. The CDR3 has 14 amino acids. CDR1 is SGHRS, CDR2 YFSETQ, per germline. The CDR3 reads CASSLVTESYEQYF. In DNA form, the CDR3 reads TGCGCCAGCAGCTTGGTAACAGAATCCTACGAGCAGTACTTC.

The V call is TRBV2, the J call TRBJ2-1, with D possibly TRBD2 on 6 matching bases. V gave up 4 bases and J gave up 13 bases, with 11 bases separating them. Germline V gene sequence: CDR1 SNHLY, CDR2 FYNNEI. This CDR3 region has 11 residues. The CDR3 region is CASSGRDQQFF. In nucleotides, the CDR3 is TGTGCCAGCAGTGGGCGGGACCAACAGTTCTTC.